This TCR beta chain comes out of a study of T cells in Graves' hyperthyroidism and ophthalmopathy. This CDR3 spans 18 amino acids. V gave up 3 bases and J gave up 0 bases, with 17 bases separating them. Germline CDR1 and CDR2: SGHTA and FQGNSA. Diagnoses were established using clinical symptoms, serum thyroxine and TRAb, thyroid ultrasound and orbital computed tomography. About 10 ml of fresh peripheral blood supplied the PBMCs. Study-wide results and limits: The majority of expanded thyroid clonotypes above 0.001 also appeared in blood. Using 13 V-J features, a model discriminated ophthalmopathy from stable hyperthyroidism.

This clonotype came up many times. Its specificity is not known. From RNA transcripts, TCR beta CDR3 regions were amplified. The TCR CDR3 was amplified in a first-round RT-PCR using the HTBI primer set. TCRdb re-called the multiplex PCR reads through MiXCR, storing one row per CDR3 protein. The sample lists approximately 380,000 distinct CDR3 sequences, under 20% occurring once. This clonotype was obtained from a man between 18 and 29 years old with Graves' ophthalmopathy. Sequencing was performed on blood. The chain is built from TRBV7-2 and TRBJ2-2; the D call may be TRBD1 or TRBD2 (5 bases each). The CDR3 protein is CASSFRDLGWSNTGELFF. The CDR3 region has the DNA TGTGCCAGCAGCTTCCGGGACCTAGGTTGGTCGAACACCGGGGAGCTGTTTTTT.